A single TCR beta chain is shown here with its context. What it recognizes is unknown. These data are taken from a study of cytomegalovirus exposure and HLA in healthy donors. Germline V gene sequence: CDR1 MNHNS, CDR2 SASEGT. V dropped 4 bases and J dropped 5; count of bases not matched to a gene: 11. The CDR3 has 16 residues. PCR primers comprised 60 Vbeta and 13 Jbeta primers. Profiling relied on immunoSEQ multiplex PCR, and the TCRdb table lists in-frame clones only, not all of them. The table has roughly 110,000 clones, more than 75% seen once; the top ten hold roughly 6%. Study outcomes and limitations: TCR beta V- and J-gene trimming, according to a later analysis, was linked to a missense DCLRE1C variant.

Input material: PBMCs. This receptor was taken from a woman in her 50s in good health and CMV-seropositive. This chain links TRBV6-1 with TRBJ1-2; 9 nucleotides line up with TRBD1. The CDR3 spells CASSAPLTGTGYGYTF. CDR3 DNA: TGTGCCAGCAGTGCCCCCCTGACCGGGACAGGGTATGGCTACACCTTC.